This T cell receptor beta chain was sequenced in a study of shared clonotypes between healthy human individuals. In the naive CD8 group, cells lacked CD45RO and were positively selected for CCR7, so terminally differentiated effector memory CD45RA+ cells were left out. J lost 6 bases, V lost 4 bases, and 17 bases had no gene match. The CDR3 loop spans 18 amino acids. Looked up from germline, CDR1 is SGHDN and CDR2 is FVKESK. Clones were sequenced by immunoSEQ multiplex PCR, and TCRdb holds only the in-frame ones, with some missing. This sample has about 2 million clones, with approximately 94% found just once.

The specimen was naive CD8+ T cells sorted from blood. The rearrangement uses TRBV14 and TRBJ2-1, with 8 positions matching TRBD2. This receptor was obtained from a young man in good health. The CDR3 bases are TGTGCCAGCAGCCTTATCGCGTTCGGGAGGGCCTTAGGCAATGAGCAGTTCTTC. This gives the protein CASSLIAFGRALGNEQFF.